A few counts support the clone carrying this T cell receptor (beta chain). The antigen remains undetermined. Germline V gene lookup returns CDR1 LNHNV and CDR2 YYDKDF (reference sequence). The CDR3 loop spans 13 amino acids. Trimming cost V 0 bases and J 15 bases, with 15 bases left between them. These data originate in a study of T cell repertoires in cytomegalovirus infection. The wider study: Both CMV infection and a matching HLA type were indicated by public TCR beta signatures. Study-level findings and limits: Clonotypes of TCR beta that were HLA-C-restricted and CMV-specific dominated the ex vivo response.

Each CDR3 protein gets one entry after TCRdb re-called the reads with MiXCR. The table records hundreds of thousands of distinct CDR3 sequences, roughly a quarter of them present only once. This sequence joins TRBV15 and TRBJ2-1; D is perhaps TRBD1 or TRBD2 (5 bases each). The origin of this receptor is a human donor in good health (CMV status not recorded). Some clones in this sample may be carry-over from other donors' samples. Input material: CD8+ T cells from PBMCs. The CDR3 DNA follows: TGTGCCACCAGCAGAGATAACCCGGGACGGTGGTTCTTC. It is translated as CATSRDNPGRWFF.